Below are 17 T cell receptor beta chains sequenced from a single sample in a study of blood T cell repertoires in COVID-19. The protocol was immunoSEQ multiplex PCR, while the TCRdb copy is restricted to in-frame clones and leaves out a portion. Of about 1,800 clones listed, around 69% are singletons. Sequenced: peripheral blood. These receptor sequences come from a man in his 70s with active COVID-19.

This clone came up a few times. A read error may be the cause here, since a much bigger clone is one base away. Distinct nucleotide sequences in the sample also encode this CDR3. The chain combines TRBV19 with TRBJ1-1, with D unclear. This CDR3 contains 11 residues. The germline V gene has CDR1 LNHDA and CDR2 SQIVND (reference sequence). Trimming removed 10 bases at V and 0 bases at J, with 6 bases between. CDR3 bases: TGTGCCACCCGGTTGAACACTGAAGCTTTCTTT. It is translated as CATRLNTEAFF.

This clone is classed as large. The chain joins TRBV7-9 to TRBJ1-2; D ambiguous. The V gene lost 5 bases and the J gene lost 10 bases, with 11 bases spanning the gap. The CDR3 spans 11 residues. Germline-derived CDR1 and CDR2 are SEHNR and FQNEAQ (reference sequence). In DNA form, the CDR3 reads TGTGCCAGCAGCCCGACAATTTTCTACACCTTC. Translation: CASSPTIFYTF. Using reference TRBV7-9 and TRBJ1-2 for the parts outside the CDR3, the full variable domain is DTGVSQNPRHKITKRGQNVTFRCDPISEHNRLYWYRQTLGQGPEFLTYFQNEAQLEKSRLLSDRFSAERPKGSFSTLEIQRTEQGDSAMYLCASSPTIFYTFGSGTRLTVV.

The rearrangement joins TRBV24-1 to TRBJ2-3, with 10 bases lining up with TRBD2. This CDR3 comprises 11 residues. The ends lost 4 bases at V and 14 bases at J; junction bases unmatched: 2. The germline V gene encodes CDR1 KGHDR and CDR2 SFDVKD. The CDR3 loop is CATSEGLALYF. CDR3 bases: TGTGCCACCAGTGAGGGACTAGCGCTGTATTTT.

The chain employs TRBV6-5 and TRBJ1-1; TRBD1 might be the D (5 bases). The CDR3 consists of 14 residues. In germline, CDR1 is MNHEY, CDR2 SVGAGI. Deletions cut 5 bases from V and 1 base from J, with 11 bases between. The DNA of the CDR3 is TGTGCCAGCAGTCTGCAGGGATGGAACACTGAAGCTTTCTTT. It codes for CASSLQGWNTEAFF.

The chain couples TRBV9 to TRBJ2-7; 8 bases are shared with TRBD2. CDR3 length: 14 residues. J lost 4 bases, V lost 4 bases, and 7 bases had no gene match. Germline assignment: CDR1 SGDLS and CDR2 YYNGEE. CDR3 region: CASSNSGNGYEQYF. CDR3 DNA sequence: TGTGCCAGCAGCAATAGCGGGAATGGGTACGAGCAGTACTTC.

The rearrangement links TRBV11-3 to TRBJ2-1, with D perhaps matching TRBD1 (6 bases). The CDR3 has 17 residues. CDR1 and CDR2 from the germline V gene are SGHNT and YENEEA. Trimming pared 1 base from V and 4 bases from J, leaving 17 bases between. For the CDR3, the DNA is TGTGCCAGCAGCTTAGGACAGGTCGGGATAGGATACAATGAGCAGTTCTTC. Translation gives CASSLGQVGIGYNEQFF.

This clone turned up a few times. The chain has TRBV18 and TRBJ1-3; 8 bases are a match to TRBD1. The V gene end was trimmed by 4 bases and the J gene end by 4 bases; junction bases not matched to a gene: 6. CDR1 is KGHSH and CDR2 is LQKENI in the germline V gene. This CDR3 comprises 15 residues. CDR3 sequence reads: CASSQTRTGGNTIYF. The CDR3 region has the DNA TGTGCCAGCTCACAAACAAGGACAGGGGGAAACACCATATATTTT.

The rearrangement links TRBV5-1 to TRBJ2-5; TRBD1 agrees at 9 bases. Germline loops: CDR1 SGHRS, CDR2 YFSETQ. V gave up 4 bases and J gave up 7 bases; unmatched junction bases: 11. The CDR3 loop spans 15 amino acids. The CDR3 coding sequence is TGCGCCAGCAGCCTTACCGGGACAGGGAAGGTGACCCAGTACTTC. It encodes CASSLTGTGKVTQYF.

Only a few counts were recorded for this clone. CDR3 amino acids: CASSAILGGDTQYF. CDR3 nucleotide sequence: TGTGCCAGCAGTGCCATTTTAGGGGGAGATACGCAGTATTTT. The chain combines TRBV2 with TRBJ2-3, with a tentative D call TRBD1 (6 bases). The CDR3 sequence is 14 residues long. Germline CDR1 is SNHLY and CDR2 is FYNNEI. V lost 4 bases and J lost 5, with 13 bases in between.

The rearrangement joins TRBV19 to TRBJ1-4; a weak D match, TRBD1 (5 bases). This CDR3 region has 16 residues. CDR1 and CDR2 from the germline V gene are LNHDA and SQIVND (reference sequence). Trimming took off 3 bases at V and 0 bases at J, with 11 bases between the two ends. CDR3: CASSMGRSATNEKLFF. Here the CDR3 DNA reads TGTGCCAGTAGTATGGGGCGGTCAGCAACTAATGAAAAACTGTTTTTT.

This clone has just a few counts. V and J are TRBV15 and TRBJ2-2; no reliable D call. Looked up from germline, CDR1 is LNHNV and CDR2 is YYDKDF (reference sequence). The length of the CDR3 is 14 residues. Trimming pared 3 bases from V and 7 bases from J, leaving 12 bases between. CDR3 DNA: TGTGCCACCAGCAGTAGTGGTTTTGGCGGGGAGCTGTTTTTT. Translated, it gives CATSSSGFGGELFF.

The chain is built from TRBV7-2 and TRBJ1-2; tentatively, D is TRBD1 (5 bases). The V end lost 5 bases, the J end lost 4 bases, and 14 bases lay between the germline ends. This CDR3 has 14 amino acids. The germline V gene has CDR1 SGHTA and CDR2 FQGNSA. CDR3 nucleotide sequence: TGTGCCAGCAGCCCTGGGGGGTTTGTCTATGGCTACACCTTC. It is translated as CASSPGGFVYGYTF.

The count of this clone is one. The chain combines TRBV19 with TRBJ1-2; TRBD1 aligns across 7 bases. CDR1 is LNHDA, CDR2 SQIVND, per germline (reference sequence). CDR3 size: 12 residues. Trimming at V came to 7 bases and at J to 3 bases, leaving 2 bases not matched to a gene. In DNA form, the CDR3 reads TGTGCCAGTACCGGGACAGACTATGGCTACACCTTC. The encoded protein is CASTGTDYGYTF.

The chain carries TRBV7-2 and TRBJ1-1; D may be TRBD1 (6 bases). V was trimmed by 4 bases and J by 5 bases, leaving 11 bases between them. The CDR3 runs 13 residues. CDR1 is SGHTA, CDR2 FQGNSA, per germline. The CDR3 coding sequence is TGTGCCAGCAGCTCACAGGGTTGGACTGAAGCTTTCTTT. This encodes CASSSQGWTEAFF.

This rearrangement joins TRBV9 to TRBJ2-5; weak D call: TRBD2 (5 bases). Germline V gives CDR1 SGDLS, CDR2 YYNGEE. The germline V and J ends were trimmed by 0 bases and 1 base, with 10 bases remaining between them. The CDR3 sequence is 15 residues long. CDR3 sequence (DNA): TGTGCCAGCAGCGTAGGTCGAGGGTTCCAAGAGACCCAGTACTTC. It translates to CASSVGRGFQETQYF.

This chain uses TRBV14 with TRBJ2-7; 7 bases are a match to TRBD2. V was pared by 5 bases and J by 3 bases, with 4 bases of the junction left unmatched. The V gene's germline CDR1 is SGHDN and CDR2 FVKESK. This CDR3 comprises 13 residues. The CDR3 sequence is CASSKLAIYEQYF. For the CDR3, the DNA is TGTGCCAGCAGCAAACTAGCGATCTACGAGCAGTACTTC.

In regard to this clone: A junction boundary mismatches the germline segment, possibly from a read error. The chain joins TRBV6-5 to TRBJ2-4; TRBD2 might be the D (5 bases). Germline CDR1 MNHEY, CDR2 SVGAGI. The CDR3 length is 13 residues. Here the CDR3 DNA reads TGTGCCAGCGGTCTGGGAGCCCAAAACATTCAGTACTTC. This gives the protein CASGLGAQNIQYF.